The rows below give T cell receptor beta chains drawn from one sample of a study of cytomegalovirus exposure and HLA in healthy donors. Clones were sequenced by immunoSEQ multiplex PCR, and TCRdb holds only the in-frame ones, with some missing. This table lists about 110,000 clones. The specimen was PBMCs. The receptors were sampled from a man aged 35 to 55 in good health and CMV-seropositive. Both conserved end residues are part of each CDR3. The D gene is left open where the match is weak.

v_gene	j_gene	d_gene	CDR3aa	CDR3nt
TRBV5-1	TRBJ2-2	.	CASSPYAAARNTGELFF	TGCGCCAGCAGCCCCTATGCGGCAGCCAGGAACACCGGGGAGCTGTTTTTT
TRBV7-3	TRBJ2-3	.	CASSLTPGKDTQYF	TGTGCCAGCAGCTTAACTCCAGGGAAGGATACGCAGTATTTT
TRBV19	TRBJ2-2	.	CASSSTGISTGELFF	TGTGCCAGTAGTAGTACGGGAATCTCCACCGGGGAGCTGTTTTTT
TRBV6-6	TRBJ2-7	TRBD2	CASSYSPSGTAYEQYF	TGTGCCAGCAGTTACTCGCCTAGCGGGACGGCCTACGAGCAGTACTTC
TRBV4-1	TRBJ1-4	TRBD1	CASSWGQGFGNEKLFF	TGCGCCAGCAGCTGGGGACAGGGTTTCGGTAATGAAAAACTGTTTTTT
TRBV19	TRBJ1-5	.	CASKGQGQPQHF	TGTGCCAGTAAGGGGCAAGGTCAGCCCCAGCATTTT
TRBV28	TRBJ2-7	TRBD2	CASSTPRTSGSYEQYF	TGTGCCAGCAGTACTCCCCGGACTAGCGGGAGCTACGAGCAGTACTTC
TRBV11-2	TRBJ2-7	.	CASSFLSGDGYEQYF	TGTGCCAGCAGCTTCCTTTCAGGGGATGGCTACGAGCAGTACTTC
TRBV13	TRBJ2-1	.	CASSERRAYNEQFF	TGTGCCAGCAGTGAAAGGCGGGCGTACAATGAGCAGTTCTTC
TRBV28	TRBJ1-5	TRBD1	CASSVPLRQGSRNQPQHF	TGTGCCAGCAGCGTACCACTCCGACAGGGGTCGCGCAATCAGCCCCAGCATTTT
TRBV5-1	TRBJ2-1	.	CASSIQEGNEQFF	TGCGCCAGCAGCATTCAGGAGGGCAATGAGCAGTTCTTC
TRBV15	TRBJ2-5	.	CATRPEWAEPGGETQYF	TGTGCCACCAGACCTGAATGGGCGGAACCCGGAGGAGAGACCCAGTACTTC
TRBV7-9	TRBJ2-7	TRBD1	CASSAPGQGNSYEQYF	TGTGCCAGCAGCGCGCCGGGACAGGGGAACTCCTACGAGCAGTACTTC
TRBV19	TRBJ2-1	.	CASSQLADNEQFF	TGTGCCAGTAGCCAACTAGCCGACAATGAGCAGTTCTTC
TRBV5-1	TRBJ2-7	.	CASSDEGAGGGYEQYF	TGCGCCAGCAGCGACGAAGGGGCAGGTGGTGGGTACGAGCAGTACTTC
TRBV5-4	TRBJ2-4	.	CASSWGDSLAKNIQYF	TGTGCCAGCAGCTGGGGGGACTCCCTAGCCAAAAACATTCAGTACTTC
TRBV7-2	TRBJ1-4	TRBD1	CASSRETGGNEKLFF	TGTGCCAGCAGCAGGGAGACAGGGGGCAATGAAAAACTGTTTTTT
TRBV18	TRBJ1-3	.	CASSLKPGGSSGNTIYF	TGTGCCAGCTCACTAAAACCGGGAGGGAGCTCTGGAAACACCATATATTTT
TRBV19	TRBJ1-3	TRBD1	CASNSGGISGNTIYF	TGTGCCAGTAACTCAGGGGGCATATCTGGAAACACCATATATTTT
TRBV19	TRBJ2-2	.	CASSQSAGELFF	TGTGCCAGTAGCCAGTCCGCCGGGGAGCTGTTTTTT
TRBV7-9	TRBJ2-4	.	CASSLNQIWENIQYF	TGTGCCAGCAGCCTGAACCAGATATGGGAGAACATTCAGTACTTC
TRBV18	TRBJ2-5	TRBD2	CASSPGSVFGGETQYF	TGTGCCAGCTCACCTGGATCGGTTTTCGGGGGGGAGACCCAGTACTTC
TRBV28	TRBJ2-2	TRBD1	CASSFFQGAGNTGELFF	TGTGCCAGCAGTTTTTTCCAGGGGGCGGGGAACACCGGGGAGCTGTTTTTT
TRBV19	TRBJ1-5	TRBD1	CACRDRGSQPQHF	TGTGCCTGCCGGGACAGGGGGAGTCAGCCCCAGCATTTT
TRBV7-2	TRBJ1-1	.	CASSLGGARTEAFF	TGTGCCAGCAGCTTAGGCGGGGCGCGTACTGAAGCTTTCTTT
TRBV9	TRBJ1-2	TRBD1	CASSGPQGGIEGYTF	TGTGCCAGCAGCGGACCGCAGGGGGGTATTGAAGGCTACACCTTC
TRBV29-1	TRBJ2-3	.	CSGRAASWTDTQYF	TGCAGTGGGCGGGCGGCTAGTTGGACAGATACGCAGTATTTT
TRBV9	TRBJ2-3	TRBD2	CASSVTSGLPSTDTQYF	TGTGCCAGCAGCGTGACTAGCGGGCTCCCTAGCACAGATACGCAGTATTTT
TRBV7-8	TRBJ1-2	.	CASSPGGQLGYTF	TGTGCCAGCAGCCCGGGGGGGCAACTCGGCTACACCTTC
TRBV27	TRBJ1-4	.	CASRNTGSPNEKLFF	TGTGCCAGCAGAAATACCGGGAGTCCAAATGAAAAACTGTTTTTT
TRBV10-1	TRBJ2-5	TRBD2	CASSEVAGGRETQYF	TGCGCCAGCAGTGAGGTGGCGGGAGGTCGAGAGACCCAGTACTTC
TRBV29-1	TRBJ2-7	TRBD1	CSVVRTGAEGEQYF	TGCAGCGTTGTTCGGACAGGGGCGGAAGGGGAGCAGTACTTC
TRBV7-8	TRBJ1-6	.	CASSIDIGTPAYNSPLHF	TGTGCCAGCAGCATTGACATCGGGACACCGGCCTATAATTCACCCCTCCACTTT
TRBV5-5	TRBJ2-5	.	CASSLEPHGGSVETQYF	TGTGCCAGCAGCTTGGAACCCCATGGCGGCTCCGTCGAGACCCAGTACTTC
TRBV7-9	TRBJ1-2	.	CASSAMEGLGYGYTF	TGTGCCAGTAGTGCTATGGAGGGACTTGGATATGGCTACACCTTC
TRBV7-8	TRBJ2-2	TRBD1	CASSFRDRGIGELFF	TGTGCCAGCAGCTTCCGGGACAGGGGTATCGGGGAGCTGTTTTTT
TRBV19	TRBJ2-3	TRBD2	CASSLLAGVSGTDTQYF	TGTGCCAGTAGTTTGCTAGCGGGAGTATCTGGCACAGATACGCAGTATTTT